This T cell receptor (beta chain) derives from a study of shared clonotypes between healthy human individuals. The material for each subset, its genomic DNA, was split evenly across several immunoSEQ plates. Clones were read by immunoSEQ multiplex PCR, and TCRdb kept only the in-frame ones, dropping some. Among 2.3 million or so clones listed, 90% to 95% were seen once. General study results and limits: Sorted-subset sequencing was shown by rarefaction to be incomplete despite large depth. Shared across a few donors were roughly 5.3% of the naive CD4 clonotypes. Collection of samples was limited to blood; tissue repertoires likely differ.

As concerns this clone: Its cognate antigen is unknown. A single base separates this from a much larger clone, so it may be a read error. Other DNA sequences from this sample encode an identical CDR3 as well.

The germline CDR1 and CDR2 sequences are SQVTM and ANQGSEA. This CDR3 region has 14 residues. Trimming cost V 4 bases and J 2 bases; bases outside gene matches: 3. The chain carries TRBV29-1 and TRBJ2-3; 10 nucleotides match TRBD1. This receptor was taken from a young man in good health. Some clones in this sample may be carry-over from other donors' samples. Material: naive CD4+ T cells from PBMCs. As for subset: CD45RA+ positively selected. The CDR3 here is CSVGQGAPTDTQYF. For the CDR3, the DNA is TGCAGCGTTGGACAGGGGGCCCCCACAGATACGCAGTATTTT.